The clone carrying this T cell receptor beta chain was counted once. This specimen comes from a study of CD8+ T cells in alopecia areata. On the study more broadly: Each of the treated patients was given oral tofacitinib, 5 to 10 mg twice daily, for moderate-to-severe alopecia areata.

CDR1 is SQVTM and CDR2 is ANQGSEA in the germline V gene. The CDR3 loop spans 13 amino acids. The ends were cut back, 4 bases at V and 12 bases at J, with 18 bases in the middle. cDNA reverse transcribed from extracted RNA served as the sequencing template. Produced via immunoSEQ multiplex PCR; TCRdb's table is partial and in-frame only. Altogether over 150,000 clones are present, approximately 62% being singletons, with the ten largest covering about 1.5%. The material was CD4+ T cells sorted from blood, obtained at week 0. This receptor was taken from a human donor with alopecia areata. The V and J genes are TRBV29-1 and TRBJ1-4; D is perhaps TRBD1 (5 bases). CDR3 nucleotides: TGCAGCGTTGTGGAGGCAGGGCTGGGGGAACTGTTTTTT. Translated, it gives CSVVEAGLGELFF.